This TCR beta chain stems from a study of blood T cell repertoires in COVID-19. In the study overall: In each case, the material was cDNA or gDNA derived from T cells, B-cell-depleted T cells, or PBMCs.

In the authors' workflow: Reference gene primer amplification gave nucleated cell count estimates. TCRdb keeps only in-frame clones here, not all; method: immunoSEQ multiplex PCR. That table is the source of V, J and clone size, and D and trimming were worked out from the DNA. The sample includes 150,000 to 200,000 clones, approximately 88% of them seen just once. Germline V CDR1 and CDR2: LGHDT, YNNKEL (reference sequence). V shed 4 bases and J 6 bases; nucleotides not matched to a gene: 9. This CDR3 is 15 amino acids long. The study assigned cohorts using participant-reported clinical history. Donors in Cohort 3 counted as recovered after two negative PCRs, clearance, or symptom resolution.

The sample consisted of PBMCs or T cells enriched from blood (not recorded which). This chain uses TRBV3-1 (or the pseudogene TRBV3-2) with TRBJ2-7; 10 bases are shared with TRBD2. The receptor was isolated from a woman aged 55-75 years who had recovered from COVID-19. The CDR3 coding sequence is TGTGCCAGCAGCCCCCCAGCGGGAGGGCCAGGCGAGCAGTACTTC. This translates into CASSPPAGGPGEQYF.